What follows are 28 T cell receptor beta chains derived from one specimen sequenced in a study of OX40 agonist ivuxolimab in advanced cancers. Using immunoSEQ multiplex PCR, the repertoire was profiled, and TCRdb retains in-frame clones only, with some absent. The sample lists about 26,000 clones; roughly four fifths were seen once. Specimen: CD4+ or CD8+ T cells sorted from blood, collected in a trial of the OX40 agonist ivuxolimab. These receptors all come from an adult with an advanced solid tumor such as melanoma, head and neck, liver or kidney cancer.

The chain combines TRBV5-6 with TRBJ2-4, with 9 bases that match TRBD1. The ends lost 3 bases at V and 7 bases at J; junction bases unmatched: 5. Germline-derived CDR1 and CDR2 are SGHDT and YYEEEE. The CDR3 has 14 amino acids. CDR3: CASSSGTGLNIQYF. CDR3 bases: TGTGCCAGCAGCTCAGGGACAGGGCTTAACATTCAGTACTTC.

The chain combines TRBV15 with TRBJ2-1; TRBD2 matches 11 bases. Germline V lookup: CDR1 LNHNV, CDR2 YYDKDF (reference sequence). The CDR3 is made up of 15 amino acids. Losses at the gene ends were 5 bases for V and 9 bases for J; bases not matched to a gene: 9. CDR3 loop: CATSLSSGGGSEQFF. The CDR3 bases are TGTGCCACCAGCCTGAGTAGCGGGGGGGGAAGTGAGCAGTTCTTC.

This clone showed up just once. This chain links TRBV9 with TRBJ2-7, with 8 nucleotides matching TRBD1. The germline CDR1 and CDR2 sequences are SGDLS and YYNGEE. This CDR3 spans 17 amino acids. J was trimmed by 0 bases and V by 4 bases; bases with no gene match: 12. This chain's CDR3 is CASSIGTGGVSSYEQYF. The CDR3 DNA is TGTGCCAGCAGCATTGGGACAGGCGGCGTTAGCTCCTACGAGCAGTACTTC.

The chain combines TRBV18 with TRBJ1-1; D gene unclear. CDR1 is KGHSH, CDR2 LQKENI, per germline. The CDR3 runs to 11 residues. The V and J ends lost 8 bases and 4 bases respectively, with 8 bases between them. Here the CDR3 reads CASALGTEAFF. The CDR3 region has the DNA TGTGCCAGCGCACTGGGCACTGAAGCTTTCTTT.

V gene TRBV6-1 combines with J gene TRBJ2-3; a possible D gene is TRBD2 (5 bases). With 2 bases removed from V and 0 bases from J, the gap between germline ends came to 12 bases. This CDR3 spans 16 amino acids. Germline V CDR1 and CDR2: MNHNS, SASEGT. The CDR3 bases are TGTGCCAGCAGTGAAATTCGGGGTGGAAGCACAGATACGCAGTATTTT. Translation: CASSEIRGGSTDTQYF.

As regards this clone: The same CDR3 can be traced to other DNA sequences in this sample. V gene TRBV27 combines with J gene TRBJ2-1; 9 bases fit TRBD2. The CDR3 loop spans 19 amino acids. The germline gives CDR1 MNHEY, CDR2 SMNVEV (reference sequence). Losses at the gene ends were 6 bases for V and 8 bases for J; bases not matched to a gene: 23. The CDR3 nucleotides are TGTGCCAGCAGCCCGTCGCCCTTCAGCGGCGGGGGGGTAGGAGATGAGCAGTTCTTC. Protein: CASSPSPFSGGGVGDEQFF.

The chain links TRBV11-2 to TRBJ1-4, with 7 bases that match TRBD1. V trimming: 5 bases; J trimming: 10 bases; junction bases outside the gene matches: 13. Germline assignment: CDR1 SGHAT and CDR2 FQNNGV. The CDR3 runs 15 residues. This CDR3 is CASSPRTGGLGKLFF. The CDR3 bases are TGTGCCAGCAGCCCCAGGACAGGCGGTTTGGGAAAACTGTTTTTT.

Only one count was recorded for this clone. The chain uses TRBV7-2 and TRBJ2-5, with D perhaps matching TRBD1 or TRBD2 (6 bases each). In germline, CDR1 is SGHTA, CDR2 FQGNSA. The CDR3 extends over 15 amino acids. V was cut by 5 bases and J by 3 bases, with 16 bases left in between. For the CDR3, the DNA is TGTGCCAGCAGCCACCGGTCTAGGGGGGAAGAGACCCAGTACTTC. This gives the protein CASSHRSRGEETQYF. Full variable domain (rest looked up from reference TRBV7-2 and TRBJ2-5): GAGVSQSPSNKVTEKGKDVELRCDPISGHTALYWYRQSLGQGLEFLIYFQGNSAPDKSGLPSDRFSAERTGGSVSTLTIQRTQQEDSAVYLCASSHRSRGEETQYFGPGTRLLVL.

V and J are TRBV27 and TRBJ2-7; D call uncertain. Trimming shortened V by 3 bases and J by 1 base, and 16 bases separated the two germline ends. Germline V gene sequence: CDR1 MNHEY, CDR2 SMNVEV (reference sequence). The CDR3 contains 16 residues. CDR3 sequence: CASSFVGDGPSYEQYF. In DNA form, the CDR3 reads TGTGCCAGCAGTTTCGTTGGTGACGGACCTTCCTACGAGCAGTACTTC.

V and J are TRBV5-1 and TRBJ1-3, with a weak D call TRBD1 (5 bases). Germline V gene lookup returns CDR1 SGHRS and CDR2 YFSETQ. CDR3 size: 12 residues. With 3 bases removed from V and 4 bases from J, the gap between germline ends came to 5 bases. The CDR3 bases are TGCGCCAGCAGCTCAGGGGGAAACACCATATATTTT. Translation: CASSSGGNTIYF.

The CDR3 is CASSIWTEPGYTF. The DNA for the CDR3 is TGTGCCAGTAGTATCTGGACAGAGCCCGGCTACACCTTC. V usage is TRBV19 and J usage is TRBJ1-2; possibly TRBD1 for D (6 bases). From germline, CDR1 is LNHDA and CDR2 SQIVND (reference sequence). V lost 3 bases to trimming and J lost 8 bases, with 13 bases between them. The CDR3 is made up of 13 amino acids.

The chain has TRBV18 and TRBJ1-2; 8 nucleotides agree with TRBD1. The trim removed 0 bases at V and 5 bases at J, leaving 2 bases unmatched. CDR1 KGHSH and CDR2 LQKENI come from the germline V gene. This CDR3 contains 14 residues. This chain's CDR3 is CASSPPGQGYGYTF. In DNA form, the CDR3 reads TGTGCCAGCTCACCACCCGGACAGGGATATGGCTACACCTTC. Drawing the rest from reference TRBV18 and TRBJ1-2, the complete variable domain is NAGVMQNPRHLVRRRGQEARLRCSPMKGHSHVYWYRQLPEEGLKFMVYLQKENIIDESGMPKERFSAEFPKEGPSILRIQQVVRGDSAAYFCASSPPGQGYGYTFGSGTRLTVV.

The genes are TRBV19 and TRBJ1-2, with D tentatively TRBD1 (5 bases). CDR3 length: 15 amino acids. Germline V lookup: CDR1 LNHDA, CDR2 SQIVND (reference sequence). V was cut by 4 bases and J by 5 bases, with 17 bases left in between. The CDR3 nucleotides are TGTGCCAGTAGTAGCGCCCCCGGGGCCTATTATGGCTACACCTTC. This gives the protein CASSSAPGAYYGYTF.

The chain couples TRBV7-3 to TRBJ2-6, with D possibly TRBD1 on 6 matching bases. The germline CDR1 and CDR2 sequences are SGHTA and FQGTGA. The CDR3 has 15 residues. The ends were cut back, 2 bases at V and 2 bases at J, with 7 bases in the middle. CDR3 residues: CASSLGGTGANVLTF. For the CDR3, the DNA is TGTGCCAGCAGCTTAGGGGGCACTGGGGCCAACGTCCTGACTTTC.

This chain connects TRBV2 to TRBJ1-5; tentatively, D is TRBD1 (6 bases). The V end was cut by 5 bases, the J end by 3 bases, with 11 bases between. The germline CDR1 and CDR2 sequences are SNHLY and FYNNEI. The CDR3 loop spans 14 amino acids. The CDR3 bases are TGTGCCAGCAGTAGTACAGGGAACAATCAGCCCCAGCATTTT. It codes for CASSSTGNNQPQHF. Using reference TRBV2 and TRBJ1-5 for the parts outside the CDR3, the full variable domain is EPEVTQTPSHQVTQMGQEVILRCVPISNHLYFYWYRQILGQKVEFLVSFYNNEISEKSEIFDDQFSVERPDGSNFTLKIRSTKLEDSAMYFCASSSTGNNQPQHFGDGTRLSIL.

The chain uses TRBV7-6 and TRBJ1-1; D may be TRBD1 (5 bases). V was cut by 4 bases and J by 4 bases, with 13 bases left in between. Germline V gene lookup returns CDR1 SGHVS and CDR2 FNYEAQ. The CDR3 runs to 14 residues. CDR3 protein: CASSWGRAGTEAFF. The CDR3 bases are TGTGCCAGCAGCTGGGGGAGAGCTGGCACTGAAGCTTTCTTT. The whole variable domain, remainder taken from reference TRBV7-6 and TRBJ1-1, is GAGVSQSPRYKVTKRGQDVALRCDPISGHVSLYWYRQALGQGPEFLTYFNYEAQQDKSGLPNDRFSAERPEGSISTLTIQRTEQRDSAMYRCASSWGRAGTEAFFGQGTRLTVV.

The chain carries TRBV28 and TRBJ1-4; 9 bases agree with TRBD1. Germline CDR1 is MDHEN and CDR2 is SYDVKM. V trimming: 2 bases; J trimming: 6 bases; junction bases outside the gene matches: 7. This CDR3 is built from 16 residues. The CDR3 loop is CASSLVERTGDEKLFF. DNA for the CDR3: TGTGCCAGCAGTTTAGTCGAGAGGACAGGGGATGAAAAACTGTTTTTT.

This clone showed up just once. V usage is TRBV10-1 and J usage is TRBJ2-3; D unresolved. This CDR3 region has 13 residues. Germline V gene sequence: CDR1 WNHNN, CDR2 SYGVQD (reference sequence). V was shortened by 6 bases and J by 6 bases, with 13 bases between the two germline ends. The CDR3 loop reads CASSGRMSDTQYF. In DNA, the CDR3 is TGCGCCAGCAGCGGTCGTATGTCGGATACGCAGTATTTT.

V usage is TRBV4-1 and J usage is TRBJ2-2; D ambiguous. The CDR3 covers 15 residues. V lost 7 bases and J 1 base, leaving 13 bases between the germline ends. Germline V gene data show CDR1 as MGHRA and CDR2 as YSYEKL. The CDR3: CASKPWAENTGELFF. As DNA, the CDR3 is TGCGCCAGCAAACCCTGGGCCGAGAACACCGGGGAGCTGTTTTTT.

This clone was seen only a few times. The rearrangement links TRBV6-9 to TRBJ2-7; D might be TRBD1 (6 bases). Germline CDR1 and CDR2: MNHGY and SVAAGI. The CDR3 is made up of 14 amino acids. Trimming cost V 5 bases and J 3 bases, with 14 bases left between them. The CDR3: CASSDWGPGYEQYF. Written as DNA, the CDR3 is TGTGCCAGCAGTGATTGGGGGCCGGGCTACGAGCAGTACTTC.

The chain links TRBV30 to TRBJ1-1; 7 positions agree with TRBD1. Trimming cost V 4 bases and J 4 bases; bases outside gene matches: 18. The CDR3 spans 17 residues. Germline assignment: CDR1 GTSNPN and CDR2 SVGIG (reference sequence). CDR3 protein: CAWKRGGRGWSGTEAFF. CDR3 nucleotide sequence: TGTGCCTGGAAAAGGGGAGGCAGGGGGTGGTCGGGCACTGAAGCTTTCTTT.

The chain couples TRBV27 to TRBJ1-2; D may be TRBD1 (5 bases). V gave up 5 bases and J gave up 8 bases, with 12 bases separating them. The V gene's germline CDR1 is MNHEY and CDR2 SMNVEV (reference sequence). The CDR3 sequence is 12 residues long. In DNA form, the CDR3 reads TGTGCCAGCAGTCGAGGGGTGGGGGGCTACACCTTC. Protein product: CASSRGVGGYTF.

The chain joins TRBV5-1 to TRBJ1-2; D remains unclear. This CDR3 comprises 13 residues. Trimming left V 2 bases short and J 0 bases short, with 5 bases between. CDR1 and CDR2 from the germline V gene are SGHRS and YFSETQ. CDR3: CASSLQTNYGYTF. CDR3 DNA sequence: TGCGCCAGCAGCTTACAGACTAACTATGGCTACACCTTC. Full variable domain (outside the CDR3, taken from reference TRBV5-1 and TRBJ1-2): KAGVTQTPRYLIKTRGQQVTLSCSPISGHRSVSWYQQTPGQGLQFLFEYFSETQRNKGNFPGRFSGRQFSNSRSEMNVSTLELGDSALYLCASSLQTNYGYTFGSGTRLTVV.

The CDR3 region is CASSFYLSAYNEQFF. DNA of the CDR3: TGTGCCAGCAGCTTTTACCTTTCGGCCTACAATGAGCAGTTCTTC. The rearrangement joins TRBV7-6 to TRBJ2-1; no definite D call. Trimming took 3 bases from V and 2 from J, leaving 11 bases between them. CDR3 length: 15 residues. CDR1 is SGHVS, CDR2 FNYEAQ, per germline.

A note on this clone: At one end the junction does not follow the germline gene, possibly because of a read error. The chain has TRBV29-1 and TRBJ2-1; D is unclear. This CDR3 is built from 12 residues. Germline lookup yields CDR1 SQVTM and CDR2 ANQGSEA. For the CDR3, the DNA is TGCAGCGTTCAAGACTCGTACAATGAGCAGTTCTTC. Translation: CSVQDSYNEQFF.

V and J are TRBV27 and TRBJ2-3, with TRBD1 matching 10 bases. After removal of 3 bases from V and 6 bases from J, the junction contained 6 bases not matched to a gene. CDR3 length equals 15 residues. The germline V gene has CDR1 MNHEY and CDR2 SMNVEV (reference sequence). The CDR3 spells CASSFWTGGSDTQYF. The CDR3 DNA is TGTGCCAGCAGTTTCTGGACAGGGGGGTCGGATACGCAGTATTTT.

J is TRBJ2-7 and V is TRBV19; tentative D call: TRBD2 (7 bases). V lost 2 bases and J 0 bases, leaving 20 bases between the germline ends. The CDR3 has 18 amino acids. In germline, CDR1 is LNHDA, CDR2 SQIVND (reference sequence). The CDR3 region is CASSIIRYRGASSYEQYF. CDR3 nucleotide sequence: TGTGCCAGTAGTATAATAAGGTATCGGGGGGCCAGCTCCTACGAGCAGTACTTC.

This clone appeared once. The rearrangement links TRBV19 to TRBJ2-1; TRBD2 might be the D (5 bases). The CDR3 runs 15 residues. Germline CDR1 and CDR2: LNHDA and SQIVND (reference sequence). The germline V and J ends were trimmed by 4 bases and 5 bases, with 15 bases remaining between them. As DNA, the CDR3 is TGTGCCAGTAGTACGATCCGAGCGGCACACAATGAGCAGTTCTTC. Translating it yields CASSTIRAAHNEQFF. Variable domain in full (rest from reference TRBV19 and TRBJ2-1): DGGITQSPKYLFRKEGQNVTLSCEQNLNHDAMYWYRQDPGQGLRLIYYSQIVNDFQKGDIAEGYSVSREKKESFPLTVTSAQKNPTAFYLCASSTIRAAHNEQFFGPGTRLTVL.